This T cell receptor (beta chain) was found in a study of blood T cell repertoires in COVID-19. Original processing notes: Cell counts per sample came from amplifying reference gene primers. Assay used: immunoSEQ multiplex PCR; TCRdb lists only in-frame clones, some missing. V and J calls and clone size follow that table, whereas D and trimming were derived from the DNA. The sample consists of 200,000 to 250,000 clones, around 86% of them appearing once. The sequence was obtained from a man older than 75 with acute or convalescent COVID-19. Sequenced material: peripheral blood.

The CDR3 sequence is CASSPPGLVTDTQYF. In DNA form, the CDR3 reads TGTGCCAGCAGCCCGCCGGGACTAGTCACAGATACGCAGTATTTT. The gene calls are TRBV7-3 and TRBJ2-3, with TRBD2 matching 8 bases. The germline V gene encodes CDR1 SGHTA and CDR2 FQGTGA. V lost 5 bases and J lost 2; bases outside the gene matches: 6. The CDR3 length is 15 residues.